What follows describes a single T cell receptor beta chain. Its cognate antigen is unknown. The donors, healthy Caucasians from Russia, were aged roughly 6 to 100. Per sample, no less than 6 micrograms of total RNA were extracted. This CDR3 spans 15 amino acids. Germline V CDR1 and CDR2: SGHVS, FNYEAQ. Trimming left V 5 bases short and J 3 bases short, with 16 bases between. The data originate from a study of blood T cells in healthy people across ages. Broader study findings: Per million T cells, TCR beta diversity dropped roughly linearly as age increased.

Primers used in a second PCR of roughly 6 to 11 cycles were a sample-barcoded 5' primer and a J-beta primer mix. TCRdb passed the 5' RACE reads through MiXCR, listing each CDR3 protein once. The profile shows some 1.4 million distinct CDR3 sequences, approximately 38% of them singletons. The chain carries TRBV7-6 and TRBJ1-2; perhaps TRBD1 as D (5 bases). The clonotype originates from a woman aged 18-35 years in good health. Material: blood. Here the CDR3 reads CASSPSEGDDYGYTF. DNA for the CDR3: TGTGCCAGCAGCCCCTCGGAAGGGGACGACTATGGCTACACCTTC.